One and the same sample provided the 13 T cell receptor beta chains below, sequenced in a study of blood T cell repertoires in COVID-19. Using immunoSEQ multiplex PCR, the repertoire was profiled, and TCRdb retains in-frame clones only, with some absent. Of roughly 280,000 clones detected, 85% to 95% appear once; the ten largest clones hold around 2.8%. Sequencing was performed on PBMCs or T cells enriched from blood (not recorded which). Receptors were obtained from a man aged 35 to 55 who had been exposed to COVID-19.

This sequence joins TRBV12-5 and TRBJ2-2; maybe TRBD2 (5 bases). CDR1 is LGHNT, CDR2 FRNRAP, per germline. V was trimmed by 0 bases and J by 5 bases, leaving 13 bases between them. This CDR3 spans 16 amino acids. The DNA of the CDR3 is TGTGCTAGTGGTTTGGTGATTAGCCGGGGTACCGGGGAGCTGTTTTTT. Protein sequence: CASGLVISRGTGELFF.

CDR3 residues: CASSSGQGARVDTQYF. CDR3 DNA sequence: TGTGCCAGCAGCTCGGGACAGGGGGCGCGGGTAGATACGCAGTATTTT. The chain joins TRBV5-4 to TRBJ2-3; 12 bases fit TRBD1. CDR3 length: 16 amino acids. The V and J ends lost 3 bases and 5 bases, in that order; junction bases with no gene match: 7. The V gene's germline CDR1 is SGHNT and CDR2 YYREEE (reference sequence). The full variable domain, with the rest looked up from reference TRBV5-4 and TRBJ2-3, is ETGVTQSPTHLIKTRGQQVTLRCSSQSGHNTVSWYQQALGQGPQFIFQYYREEENGRGNFPPRFSGLQFPNYSSELNVNALELDDSALYLCASSSGQGARVDTQYFGPGTRLTVL.

The V gene is TRBV7-9, the J gene TRBJ1-1, with D unclear. The germline V gene encodes CDR1 SEHNR and CDR2 FQNEAQ (reference sequence). Trimming pared 5 bases from V and 0 bases from J, leaving 7 bases between. This CDR3 is built from 13 residues. The CDR3 DNA reads as TGTGCCAGCAGCCCCCAGTTGAACACTGAAGCTTTCTTT. Protein: CASSPQLNTEAFF.

The rearrangement links TRBV13 to TRBJ1-1, with D hard to call. CDR1 is PRHDT, CDR2 FYEKMQ, per germline (reference sequence). Trimming left V 5 bases short and J 0 bases short, with 7 bases between. The CDR3 length is 13 residues. In DNA, the CDR3 is TGTGCCAGCAGCCTTGGAGTGAACACTGAAGCTTTCTTT. Translated, it gives CASSLGVNTEAFF.

V usage is TRBV6-5 and J usage is TRBJ1-2; D uncertain. Trimming took 5 bases from V and 5 from J, leaving 12 bases between them. Germline assignment: CDR1 MNHEY and CDR2 SVGAGI. The CDR3 spans 13 residues. CDR3 sequence reads: CASSPTSLYGYTF. CDR3 DNA: TGTGCCAGCAGTCCGACAAGTCTGTATGGCTACACCTTC.

The gene calls are TRBV12-5 and TRBJ1-1; no firm D call. Trimming took off 1 base at V and 4 bases at J, with 7 bases between the two ends. CDR1 is LGHNT and CDR2 is FRNRAP in the germline V gene. This CDR3 contains 13 residues. CDR3 sequence reads: CASGLERGTEAFF. The CDR3 nucleotides read TGTGCTAGTGGTTTGGAGCGGGGCACTGAAGCTTTCTTT.

CDR3 loop: CASSVTREAYGYTF. The DNA for the CDR3 is TGTGCCAGCAGTGTGACTAGGGAGGCCTATGGCTACACCTTC. The chain links TRBV6-6 to TRBJ1-2, with D unresolved. This CDR3 region has 14 residues. V was pared by 5 bases and J by 4 bases, with 14 bases between. CDR1 and CDR2 from the germline V gene are MNHNY and SVGAGI (reference sequence).

CDR3 loop: CASREHSSYNEQFF. The CDR3 nucleotides are TGCGCCAGCAGGGAGCATAGCTCCTACAATGAGCAGTTCTTC. This sequence joins TRBV5-1 and TRBJ2-1; D is unresolved. Germline CDR1 and CDR2: SGHRS and YFSETQ. This CDR3 contains 14 residues. V shed 5 bases and J shed 0 bases, with 9 bases lying between them.

V gene TRBV19 combines with J gene TRBJ2-7; D is ambiguous. This CDR3 has 13 amino acids. The germline V gene has CDR1 LNHDA and CDR2 SQIVND (reference sequence). V shed 5 bases and J shed 1 base, with 9 bases lying between them. The CDR3 is CASSLQNSYEQYF. For the CDR3, the DNA is TGTGCCAGTAGTTTACAGAATTCCTACGAGCAGTACTTC.

The gene calls are TRBV9 and TRBJ2-7; 9 bases are a match to TRBD1. Germline CDR1 and CDR2: SGDLS and YYNGEE. The CDR3 is made up of 15 amino acids. V shed 4 bases and J 0 bases; nucleotides not matched to a gene: 5. The CDR3 DNA follows: TGTGCCAGCAGCCTTACGACAGGGGGCTCCTACGAGCAGTACTTC. It translates to CASSLTTGGSYEQYF.

The V call is TRBV7-3, the J call TRBJ2-3; 7 bases fit TRBD2. The CDR3 loop spans 16 amino acids. Germline CDR1 SGHTA, CDR2 FQGTGA. V shed 5 bases and J 6 bases; nucleotides not matched to a gene: 14. The CDR3 loop reads CASSPGEGRAGDTQYF. CDR3 in DNA: TGTGCCAGCAGCCCTGGGGAGGGGAGGGCTGGGGATACGCAGTATTTT.

V gene TRBV11-3 combines with J gene TRBJ2-7; TRBD1 matches at 10 bases. The trim removed 4 bases at V and 5 bases at J, leaving 8 bases unmatched. This CDR3 contains 15 residues. From germline, CDR1 is SGHNT and CDR2 YENEEA. CDR3 DNA sequence: TGTGCCAGCAGCTCCGGGACAGGGGATTACAACGAGCAGTACTTC. Its translation is CASSSGTGDYNEQYF.

The chain links TRBV18 to TRBJ1-2; 8 bases align to TRBD1. CDR1 is KGHSH, CDR2 LQKENI, per germline. V was clipped by 4 bases and J by 1 base; unmatched bases: 17. The CDR3 is 19 amino acids. The CDR3 is CASSLVVGQGLHDNYGYTF. CDR3 in DNA: TGTGCCAGCTCACTGGTCGTCGGACAGGGTCTACACGATAACTATGGCTACACCTTC.